A selection of T cell receptor beta chains follows, all from one sample in a study of response to subunit inactivated influenza vaccine. One entry per CDR3 protein, called by TCRdb with MiXCR from the RT-PCR reads. The repertoire has approximately 230,000 distinct CDR3 sequences, about 12% of them found once; the top ten carry less than 8.5%. The sample was non-naive T cells sorted from PBMCs, taken approximately 15 days before vaccination. The receptors shown here come from a man aged 45-60 years who received an inactivated influenza vaccine. The CDR3 runs from the conserved cysteine through the conserved F or W. Fields, in order: CDR3 protein, V gene, J gene, CDR3 length.

cdr3_aa: CASSVRTSGQETQYF; v_call: TRBV28; j_call: TRBJ2-5; cdr3_length: 15
cdr3_aa: CAADGQKPILKQYF; v_call: TRBV24-1; j_call: TRBJ2-7; cdr3_length: 14
cdr3_aa: CTSSGGQRTGANVLTF; v_call: TRBV5-5; j_call: TRBJ2-6; cdr3_length: 16
cdr3_aa: CASSLGLGKGNTIYF; v_call: TRBV7-2; j_call: TRBJ1-3; cdr3_length: 15
cdr3_aa: CAISESLRGPGETQYF; v_call: TRBV10-3; j_call: TRBJ2-5; cdr3_length: 16
cdr3_aa: CSARLAGNNNEQFF; v_call: TRBV20-1; j_call: TRBJ2-1; cdr3_length: 14
cdr3_aa: CASSRGGRTTDTQYF; v_call: TRBV4-3; j_call: TRBJ2-3; cdr3_length: 15
cdr3_aa: CAWSAGTGGYMNTEAFF; v_call: TRBV30; j_call: TRBJ1-1; cdr3_length: 17
cdr3_aa: CASSSPAGGPDTQYF; v_call: TRBV28; j_call: TRBJ2-3; cdr3_length: 15
cdr3_aa: CASSYARHRTNYEQYF; v_call: TRBV27; j_call: TRBJ2-7; cdr3_length: 16
cdr3_aa: CAGGQGPGAQHF; v_call: TRBV21-1; j_call: TRBJ1-5; cdr3_length: 12
cdr3_aa: CSARPLGGTTLYNEQFF; v_call: TRBV20-1; j_call: TRBJ2-1; cdr3_length: 17
cdr3_aa: CASGNPSGVHEQYF; v_call: TRBV6-2/TRBV6-3; j_call: TRBJ2-7; cdr3_length: 14
cdr3_aa: CASSYSGGRGNIQYF; v_call: TRBV5-5; j_call: TRBJ2-4; cdr3_length: 15
cdr3_aa: CATSDSGVGNYGYTF; v_call: TRBV24-1; j_call: TRBJ1-2; cdr3_length: 15
cdr3_aa: CASSLVLAGGPNEQFF; v_call: TRBV5-6; j_call: TRBJ2-1; cdr3_length: 16
cdr3_aa: CTSSREGLAADSSTDTQYF; v_call: TRBV4-2; j_call: TRBJ2-3; cdr3_length: 19
cdr3_aa: CASSLTRLAESTDTQYF; v_call: TRBV6-1; j_call: TRBJ2-3; cdr3_length: 17
cdr3_aa: CASSLRARDYGYTF; v_call: TRBV7-2; j_call: TRBJ1-2; cdr3_length: 14
cdr3_aa: CSSTPPGGDYGYTF; v_call: TRBV20-1; j_call: TRBJ1-2; cdr3_length: 14
cdr3_aa: CASNGNSPLHF; v_call: TRBV5-5; j_call: TRBJ1-6; cdr3_length: 11
cdr3_aa: CASRTGGGPSNEQFF; v_call: TRBV7-9; j_call: TRBJ2-1; cdr3_length: 15
cdr3_aa: CASSEQSGPYEQFF; v_call: TRBV6-1; j_call: TRBJ2-1; cdr3_length: 14
cdr3_aa: CASSLQGAENIQYF; v_call: TRBV5-1; j_call: TRBJ2-4; cdr3_length: 14
cdr3_aa: CASSLVDRGALGQYF; v_call: TRBV11-2; j_call: TRBJ2-7; cdr3_length: 15
cdr3_aa: CASGDLGGKEQYF; v_call: TRBV10-2; j_call: TRBJ2-7; cdr3_length: 13
cdr3_aa: CASSSTGGGYEKLFF; v_call: TRBV12-3/TRBV12-4; j_call: TRBJ1-4; cdr3_length: 15
cdr3_aa: CASSPGQFSTDTQYF; v_call: TRBV5-1; j_call: TRBJ2-3; cdr3_length: 15
cdr3_aa: CSAAGLALDEQFF; v_call: TRBV20-1; j_call: TRBJ2-1; cdr3_length: 13
cdr3_aa: CASSLAGTSSTGELFF; v_call: TRBV5-1; j_call: TRBJ2-2; cdr3_length: 16
cdr3_aa: CASSHMGTDNEKLFF; v_call: TRBV14; j_call: TRBJ1-4; cdr3_length: 15
cdr3_aa: CASSTGQGPDTQYF; v_call: TRBV19; j_call: TRBJ2-3; cdr3_length: 14
cdr3_aa: CASSLVRDSGANVLTF; v_call: TRBV5-6; j_call: TRBJ2-6; cdr3_length: 16
cdr3_aa: CASSLRVQETQYF; v_call: TRBV7-6; j_call: TRBJ2-5; cdr3_length: 13
cdr3_aa: CASSYSQGRADTQYF; v_call: TRBV6-5; j_call: TRBJ2-3; cdr3_length: 15
cdr3_aa: CASSRLTSGMGNEQFF; v_call: TRBV5-4; j_call: TRBJ2-1; cdr3_length: 16
cdr3_aa: CAISESGQGIAGANVLTF; v_call: TRBV10-3; j_call: TRBJ2-6; cdr3_length: 18
cdr3_aa: CSGRTDQETQYF; v_call: TRBV29-1; j_call: TRBJ2-5; cdr3_length: 12
cdr3_aa: CASSVTGGYEQYF; v_call: TRBV7-8; j_call: TRBJ2-7; cdr3_length: 13
cdr3_aa: CSAREARIYTGELFF; v_call: TRBV20-1; j_call: TRBJ2-2; cdr3_length: 15
cdr3_aa: CATSSEPGRVNEAFF; v_call: TRBV15; j_call: TRBJ1-1; cdr3_length: 15
cdr3_aa: CSVEGLAGDNEQFF; v_call: TRBV29-1; j_call: TRBJ2-1; cdr3_length: 14
cdr3_aa: CASSKGQPYTDTQYF; v_call: TRBV5-1; j_call: TRBJ2-3; cdr3_length: 15
cdr3_aa: CASSPSTVYNSPLHF; v_call: TRBV3-1; j_call: TRBJ1-6; cdr3_length: 15